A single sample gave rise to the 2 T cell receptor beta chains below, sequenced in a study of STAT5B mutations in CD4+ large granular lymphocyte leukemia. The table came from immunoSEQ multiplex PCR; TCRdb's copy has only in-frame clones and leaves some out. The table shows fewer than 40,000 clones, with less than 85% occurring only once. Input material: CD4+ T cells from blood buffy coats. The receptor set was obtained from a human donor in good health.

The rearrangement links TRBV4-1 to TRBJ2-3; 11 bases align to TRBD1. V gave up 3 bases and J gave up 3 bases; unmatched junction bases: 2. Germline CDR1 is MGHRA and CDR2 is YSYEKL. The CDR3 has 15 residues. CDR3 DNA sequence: TGCGCCAGCAGCCAGGGACAGGGGGTGACAGATACGCAGTATTTT. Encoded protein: CASSQGQGVTDTQYF.

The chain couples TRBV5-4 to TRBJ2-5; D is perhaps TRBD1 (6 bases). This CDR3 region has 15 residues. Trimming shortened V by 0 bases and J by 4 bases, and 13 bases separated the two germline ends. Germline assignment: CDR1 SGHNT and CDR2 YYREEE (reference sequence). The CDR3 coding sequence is TGTGCCAGCAGCTTGGAATTTCGCAGGGGAGAGACCCAGTACTTC. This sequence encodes CASSLEFRRGETQYF.